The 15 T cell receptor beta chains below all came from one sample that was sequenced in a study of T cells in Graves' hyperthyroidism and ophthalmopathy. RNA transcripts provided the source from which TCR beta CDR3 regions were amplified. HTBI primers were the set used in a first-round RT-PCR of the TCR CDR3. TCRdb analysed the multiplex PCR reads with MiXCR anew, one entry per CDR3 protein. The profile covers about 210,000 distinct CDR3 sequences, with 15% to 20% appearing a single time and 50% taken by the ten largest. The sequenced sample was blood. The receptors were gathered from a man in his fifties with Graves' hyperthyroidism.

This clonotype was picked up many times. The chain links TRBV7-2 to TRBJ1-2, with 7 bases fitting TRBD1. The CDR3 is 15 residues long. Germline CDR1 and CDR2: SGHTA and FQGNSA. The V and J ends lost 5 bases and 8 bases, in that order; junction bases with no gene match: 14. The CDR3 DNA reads TGTGCCAGCAGCCCGCAGTCGACAGGGATCGAGGGCTACACCTTC. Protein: CASSPQSTGIEGYTF. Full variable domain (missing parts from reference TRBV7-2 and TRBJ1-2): GAGVSQSPSNKVTEKGKDVELRCDPISGHTALYWYRQSLGQGLEFLIYFQGNSAPDKSGLPSDRFSAERTGGSVSTLTIQRTQQEDSAVYLCASSPQSTGIEGYTFGSGTRLTVV.

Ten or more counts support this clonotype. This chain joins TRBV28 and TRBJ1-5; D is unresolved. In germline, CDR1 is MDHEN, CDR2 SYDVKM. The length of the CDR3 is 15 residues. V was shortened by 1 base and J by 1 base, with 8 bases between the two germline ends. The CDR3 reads CASSLYTRSNQPQHF. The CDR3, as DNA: TGTGCCAGCAGTTTATACACACGAAGCAATCAGCCCCAGCATTTT.

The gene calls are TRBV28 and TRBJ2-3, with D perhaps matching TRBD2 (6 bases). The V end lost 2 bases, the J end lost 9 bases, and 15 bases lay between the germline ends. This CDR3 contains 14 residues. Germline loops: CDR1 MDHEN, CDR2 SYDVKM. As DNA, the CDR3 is TGTGCCAGCAGTTTACGATACGGGAGCGGCACGCAGTATTTT. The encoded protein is CASSLRYGSGTQYF.

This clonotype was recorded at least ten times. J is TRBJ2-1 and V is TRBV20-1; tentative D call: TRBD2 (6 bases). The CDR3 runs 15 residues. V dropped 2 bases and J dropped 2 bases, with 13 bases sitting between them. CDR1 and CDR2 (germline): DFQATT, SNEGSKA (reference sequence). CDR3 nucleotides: TGCAGTGCTAGAAAACCGGGACTCCCCTACAATGAGCAGTTCTTC. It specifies CSARKPGLPYNEQFF.

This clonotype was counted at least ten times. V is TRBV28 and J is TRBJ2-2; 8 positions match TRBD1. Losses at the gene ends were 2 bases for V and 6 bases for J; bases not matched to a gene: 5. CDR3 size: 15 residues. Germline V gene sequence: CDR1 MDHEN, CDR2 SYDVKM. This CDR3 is CASSLGTGLAGELFF. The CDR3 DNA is TGTGCCAGCAGTTTAGGGACAGGCCTGGCCGGGGAGCTGTTTTTT.

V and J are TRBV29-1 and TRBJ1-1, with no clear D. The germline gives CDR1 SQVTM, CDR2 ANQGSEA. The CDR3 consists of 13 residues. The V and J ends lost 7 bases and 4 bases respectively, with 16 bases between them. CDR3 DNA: TGCAGCGCTAATAGGAATACTTTCACTGAAGCTTTCTTT. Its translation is CSANRNTFTEAFF. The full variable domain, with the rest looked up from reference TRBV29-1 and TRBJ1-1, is SAVISQKPSRDICQRGTSLTIQCQVDSQVTMMFWYRQQPGQSLTLIATANQGSEATYESGFVIDKFPISRPNLTFSTLTVSNMSPEDSSIYLCSANRNTFTEAFFGQGTRLTVV.

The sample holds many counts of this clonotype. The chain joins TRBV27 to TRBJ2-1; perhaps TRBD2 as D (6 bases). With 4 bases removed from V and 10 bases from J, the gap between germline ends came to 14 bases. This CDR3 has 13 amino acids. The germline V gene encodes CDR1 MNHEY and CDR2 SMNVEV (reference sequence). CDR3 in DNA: TGTGCCAGCAGTTCGGGACTGGGCAAAGAGCAGTTCTTC. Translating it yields CASSSGLGKEQFF.

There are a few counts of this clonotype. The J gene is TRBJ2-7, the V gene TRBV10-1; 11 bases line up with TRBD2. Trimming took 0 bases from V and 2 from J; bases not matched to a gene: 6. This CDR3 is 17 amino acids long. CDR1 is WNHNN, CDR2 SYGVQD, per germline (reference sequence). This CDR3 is CASSESIGTSGAYEQYF. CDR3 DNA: TGCGCCAGCAGTGAGTCGATCGGGACTAGCGGAGCCTACGAGCAGTACTTC.

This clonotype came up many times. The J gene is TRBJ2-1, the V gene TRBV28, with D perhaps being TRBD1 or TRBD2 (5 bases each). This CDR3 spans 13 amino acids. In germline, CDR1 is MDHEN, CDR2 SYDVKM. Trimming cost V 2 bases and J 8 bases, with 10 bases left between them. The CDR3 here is CASSLGGTHEQFF. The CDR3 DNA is TGTGCCAGCAGTTTAGGGGGTACCCATGAGCAGTTCTTC.

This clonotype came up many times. The CDR3 DNA reads as TGTGCCAGCAGTGAATCTCAGGTTGGGAATCAGCCCCAGCATTTT. It encodes CASSESQVGNQPQHF. The chain uses TRBV2 and TRBJ1-5; D is undetermined. The CDR3 length is 15 residues. CDR1 is SNHLY, CDR2 FYNNEI, per germline. Deletions cut 2 bases from V and 4 bases from J, with 12 bases between.

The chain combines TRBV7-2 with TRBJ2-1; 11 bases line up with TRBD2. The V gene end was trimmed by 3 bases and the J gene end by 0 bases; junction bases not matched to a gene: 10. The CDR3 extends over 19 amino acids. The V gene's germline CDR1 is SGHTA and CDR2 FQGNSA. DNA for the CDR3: TGTGCCAGCAGCTTCGGCACTAGCGGGAGCGGGAGCTCCTACAATGAGCAGTTCTTC. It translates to CASSFGTSGSGSSYNEQFF.

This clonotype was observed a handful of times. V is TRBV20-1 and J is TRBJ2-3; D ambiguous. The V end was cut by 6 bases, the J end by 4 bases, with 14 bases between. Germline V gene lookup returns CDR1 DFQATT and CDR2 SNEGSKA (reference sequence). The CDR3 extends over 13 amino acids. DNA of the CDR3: TGCAGTGCCGACCTGAGTCGGCCAGATACGCAGTATTTT. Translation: CSADLSRPDTQYF.

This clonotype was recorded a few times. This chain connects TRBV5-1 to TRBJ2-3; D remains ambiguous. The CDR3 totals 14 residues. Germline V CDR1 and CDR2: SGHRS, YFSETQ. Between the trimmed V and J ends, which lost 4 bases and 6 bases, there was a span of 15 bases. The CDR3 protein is CASSAWDGADTQYF. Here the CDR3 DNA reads TGCGCCAGCAGCGCCTGGGATGGCGCGGATACGCAGTATTTT. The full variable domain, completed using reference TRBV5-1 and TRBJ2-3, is KAGVTQTPRYLIKTRGQQVTLSCSPISGHRSVSWYQQTPGQGLQFLFEYFSETQRNKGNFPGRFSGRQFSNSRSEMNVSTLELGDSALYLCASSAWDGADTQYFGPGTRLTVL.

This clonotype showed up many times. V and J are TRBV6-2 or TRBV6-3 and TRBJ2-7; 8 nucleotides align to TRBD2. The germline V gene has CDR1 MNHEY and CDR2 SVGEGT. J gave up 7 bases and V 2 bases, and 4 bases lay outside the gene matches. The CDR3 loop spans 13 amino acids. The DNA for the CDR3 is TGTGCCAGCAGTTACGACGGGGGGGTGGAGCAGTACTTC. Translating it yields CASSYDGGVEQYF.

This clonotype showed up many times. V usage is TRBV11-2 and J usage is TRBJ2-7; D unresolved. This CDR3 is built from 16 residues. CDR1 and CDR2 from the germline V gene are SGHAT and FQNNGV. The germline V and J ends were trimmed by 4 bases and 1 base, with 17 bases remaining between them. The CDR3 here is CASSSRSSGSSYEQYF. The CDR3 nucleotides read TGTGCCAGCAGCTCTAGGTCCTCGGGCAGTTCCTACGAGCAGTACTTC. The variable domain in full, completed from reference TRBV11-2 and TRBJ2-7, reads EAGVAQSPRYKIIEKRQSVAFWCNPISGHATLYWYQQILGQGPKLLIQFQNNGVVDDSQLPKDRFSAERLKGVDSTLKIQPAKLEDSAVYLCASSSRSSGSSYEQYFGPGTRLTVT.